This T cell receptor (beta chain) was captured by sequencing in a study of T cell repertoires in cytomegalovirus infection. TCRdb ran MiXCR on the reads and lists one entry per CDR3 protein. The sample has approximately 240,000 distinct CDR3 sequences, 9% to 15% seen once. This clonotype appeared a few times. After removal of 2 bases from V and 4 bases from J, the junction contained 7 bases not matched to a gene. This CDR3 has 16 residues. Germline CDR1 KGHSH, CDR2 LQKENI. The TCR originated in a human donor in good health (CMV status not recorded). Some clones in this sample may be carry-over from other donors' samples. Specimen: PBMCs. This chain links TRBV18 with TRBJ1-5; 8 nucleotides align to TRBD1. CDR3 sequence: CASSPSDRGLNQPQHF. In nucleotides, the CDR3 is TGTGCCAGCTCACCAAGCGACAGGGGTCTGAATCAGCCCCAGCATTTT.